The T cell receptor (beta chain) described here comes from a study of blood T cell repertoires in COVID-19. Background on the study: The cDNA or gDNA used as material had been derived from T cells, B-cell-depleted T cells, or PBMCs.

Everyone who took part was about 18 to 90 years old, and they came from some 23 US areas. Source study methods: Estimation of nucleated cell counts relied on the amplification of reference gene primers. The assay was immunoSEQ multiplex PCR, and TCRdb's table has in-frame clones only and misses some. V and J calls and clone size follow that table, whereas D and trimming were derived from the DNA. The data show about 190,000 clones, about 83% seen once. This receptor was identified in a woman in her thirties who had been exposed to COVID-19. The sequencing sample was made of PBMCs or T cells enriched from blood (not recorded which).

For the CDR3, the DNA is TGTGCCAGCAGTGAACGGGACAGCTATGGCTACACCTTC. Protein product: CASSERDSYGYTF. The genes are TRBV2 and TRBJ1-2; 7 bases match TRBD1. Trimming at V came to 2 bases and at J to 4 bases, leaving 1 base not matched to a gene. The CDR3 consists of 13 residues. The germline gives CDR1 SNHLY, CDR2 FYNNEI.